These 10 T cell receptor beta chains were sequenced from one sample in a study of early T cells in non-severe SARS-CoV-2 infection. Each CDR3 protein is one row after TCRdb ran MiXCR on the 5' RACE reads. Of around 70,000 distinct CDR3 sequences listed, more than 8% were seen once; the top ten hold 15% to 19%. The sequences come from whole blood, collected at baseline. These receptors were collected from an adult who was a healthcare worker with PCR-confirmed SARS-CoV-2 infection or an uninfected control (not recorded which).

This clonotype was counted only a few times. The chain employs TRBV28 and TRBJ1-5; TRBD1 matches 9 bases. Looked up from germline, CDR1 is MDHEN and CDR2 is SYDVKM. Trimming at V came to 6 bases and at J to 3 bases, leaving 3 bases not matched to a gene. This CDR3 has 14 residues. DNA for the CDR3: TGTGCCAGCAGAGGACAGGGGAACAATCAGCCCCAGCATTTT. Translating gives CASRGQGNNQPQHF.

This clonotype was found a few times. J is TRBJ2-2 and V is TRBV5-1, with 8 positions matching TRBD2. Germline assignment: CDR1 SGHRS and CDR2 YFSETQ. This CDR3 is built from 14 residues. The ends lost 2 bases at V and 7 bases at J; junction bases unmatched: 4. CDR3: CASSLAGASGELFF. The CDR3 DNA follows: TGCGCCAGCAGCTTAGCGGGAGCGAGCGGGGAGCTGTTTTTT.

This clonotype was picked up a small number of times. The V gene is TRBV27, the J gene TRBJ2-5; a weak D match, TRBD2 (6 bases). This CDR3 has 15 amino acids. The V end was cut by 0 bases, the J end by 4 bases, with 12 bases between. Germline assignment: CDR1 MNHEY and CDR2 SMNVEV (reference sequence). CDR3 DNA: TGTGCCAGCAGTTTATCTGCGGTGGGGGGAGAGACCCAGTACTTC. This gives the protein CASSLSAVGGETQYF.

Only a few counts were recorded for this clonotype. The V and J genes are TRBV28 and TRBJ2-7; D gene uncertain. V was pared by 8 bases and J by 2 bases, with 13 bases between. CDR1 MDHEN and CDR2 SYDVKM come from the germline V gene. This CDR3 region has 13 residues. CDR3 sequence (DNA): TGTGCCAGCCGATCTAGACGGACCTACGAGCAGTACTTC. The encoded protein is CASRSRRTYEQYF.

Ten or more counts support this clonotype. The chain couples TRBV19 to TRBJ2-1, with 9 bases matching TRBD2. J was trimmed by 5 bases and V by 7 bases; bases with no gene match: 9. Germline CDR1 reads LNHDA; CDR2 reads SQIVND (reference sequence). This CDR3 is built from 15 residues. The CDR3 sequence is CASKRGSGSDNEQFF. The CDR3, as DNA: TGTGCCAGTAAGAGGGGTAGCGGGAGTGACAATGAGCAGTTCTTC.

This clonotype was seen only a few times. This chain connects TRBV6-5 to TRBJ1-4; D is perhaps TRBD1 (6 bases). CDR1 and CDR2 from the germline V gene are MNHEY and SVGAGI. The CDR3 length is 15 residues. V was pared by 2 bases and J by 0 bases, with 7 bases between. This CDR3 is CASSYRGTTNEKLFF. CDR3 nucleotides: TGTGCCAGCAGTTACAGGGGGACAACTAATGAAAAACTGTTTTTT.

Ten or more counts support this clonotype. This chain joins TRBV7-3 and TRBJ2-1; tentative D call: TRBD1 (6 bases). CDR3 length: 15 residues. Looked up from germline, CDR1 is SGHTA and CDR2 is FQGTGA. Deletions cut 5 bases from V and 5 bases from J, with 16 bases between. CDR3: CASSPQGPSDNEQFF. CDR3 bases: TGTGCCAGCAGCCCACAGGGCCCCAGCGACAATGAGCAGTTCTTC.

This clonotype was counted between two and nine times. The V gene is TRBV7-8, the J gene TRBJ1-2, with 7 positions matching TRBD1. CDR1 SGHVS and CDR2 FQNEAQ come from the germline V gene. V lost 4 bases and J lost 3; bases outside the gene matches: 5. The CDR3 extends over 14 amino acids. CDR3 sequence reads: CASSSWTGDYGYTF. The CDR3, as DNA: TGTGCCAGCAGCTCGTGGACAGGAGACTATGGCTACACCTTC.

CDR3 in amino acids: CASSLLLYDEQFF. DNA of the CDR3: TGTGCCAGCAGCCTACTCCTATACGATGAGCAGTTCTTC. The chain recombines TRBV7-3 with TRBJ2-1, with D hard to call. The V end lost 5 bases, the J end lost 8 bases, and 13 bases lay between the germline ends. CDR1 is SGHTA and CDR2 is FQGTGA in the germline V gene. The CDR3 runs to 13 residues.

CDR3 sequence (DNA): TGTGCCATCAGTAACCCCAGGGGTGGGTACGAGCAGTACTTC. This gives the protein CAISNPRGGYEQYF. The chain joins TRBV10-3 to TRBJ2-7; D possibly corresponds to TRBD1 (6 bases). Germline V gene sequence: CDR1 ENHRY, CDR2 SYGVKD. V gave up 5 bases and J gave up 4 bases, with 15 bases separating them. The CDR3 totals 14 residues.